The T cell receptor beta chain under discussion was sequenced for a study of blood T cell repertoires in COVID-19. On the study more broadly: The United States, Italy and Spain provided the acute and convalescent COVID-19 samples.

V lost 6 bases, J lost 3 bases, and 8 bases stayed unmatched. CDR1 MNHEY and CDR2 SVGAGI come from the germline V gene. The CDR3 length is 15 residues. This table comes from immunoSEQ multiplex PCR, and its TCRdb copy is limited to in-frame clones, with some not included. This repertoire shows 210,000 or so clones, 70% to 90% found once; its top ten account for about 7.7%. The V call is TRBV6-5, the J call TRBJ2-1; 7 bases map to TRBD1. Specimen: PBMCs or T cells enriched from blood (not recorded which). The TCR originated in a woman in her 40s with acute COVID-19. CDR3 sequence: CASRTGTDNYNEQFF. CDR3 nucleotides: TGTGCCAGCAGGACCGGGACAGATAACTACAATGAGCAGTTCTTC.